What follows describes a single T cell receptor (beta chain). Assay used: immunoSEQ multiplex PCR; TCRdb lists only in-frame clones, some missing. The table shows 150,000 to 200,000 clones, with roughly 93% occurring only once. These data come from a study of blood T cell repertoires in COVID-19. This CDR3 comprises 13 residues. CDR1 is SQVTM, CDR2 ANQGSEA, per germline. Between the trimmed V and J ends, which lost 7 bases and 5 bases, there was a span of 15 bases. This chain connects TRBV29-1 to TRBJ2-1, with D tentatively TRBD1 (6 bases). Source material: peripheral blood. The sequence was obtained from a woman in her fifties or sixties with COVID-19, enrolled during active disease. CDR3 sequence: CSARPGAHNEQFF. CDR3 sequence (DNA): TGCAGCGCCCGACCAGGGGCCCACAATGAGCAGTTCTTC.